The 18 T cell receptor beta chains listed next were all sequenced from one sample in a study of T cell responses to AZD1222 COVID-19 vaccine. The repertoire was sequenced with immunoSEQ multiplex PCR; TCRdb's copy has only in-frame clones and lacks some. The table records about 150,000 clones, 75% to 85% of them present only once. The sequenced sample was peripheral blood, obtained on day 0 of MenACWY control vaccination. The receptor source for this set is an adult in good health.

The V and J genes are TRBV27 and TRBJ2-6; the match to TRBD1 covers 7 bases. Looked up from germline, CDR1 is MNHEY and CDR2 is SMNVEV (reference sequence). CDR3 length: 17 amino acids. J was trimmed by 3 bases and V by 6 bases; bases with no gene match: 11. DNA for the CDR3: TGTGCCAGCAGACAGGGGATCAAGGGTGTTGGGGCCAACGTCCTGACTTTC. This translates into CASRQGIKGVGANVLTF.

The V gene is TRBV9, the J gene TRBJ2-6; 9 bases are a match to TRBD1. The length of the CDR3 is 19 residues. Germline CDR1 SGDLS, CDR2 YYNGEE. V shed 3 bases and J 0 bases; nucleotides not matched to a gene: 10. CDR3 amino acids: CASSANPGQGTSGANVLTF. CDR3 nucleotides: TGTGCCAGCAGCGCGAATCCGGGACAGGGAACCTCTGGGGCCAACGTCCTGACTTTC. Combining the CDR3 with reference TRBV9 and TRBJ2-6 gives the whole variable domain DSGVTQTPKHLITATGQRVTLRCSPRSGDLSVYWYQQSLDQGLQFLIQYYNGEERAKGNILERFSAQQFPDLHSELNLSSLELGDSALYFCASSANPGQGTSGANVLTFGAGSRLTVL.

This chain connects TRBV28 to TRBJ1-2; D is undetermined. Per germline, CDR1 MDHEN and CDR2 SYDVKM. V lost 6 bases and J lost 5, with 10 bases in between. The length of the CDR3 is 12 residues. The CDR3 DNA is TGTGCCAGCAGCCCAATAGGGTATGGCTACACCTTC. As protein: CASSPIGYGYTF.

CDR3 residues: CASSLGTLSTDTQYF. CDR3 in DNA: TGTGCCAGCAGCTTAGGGACTTTGAGCACAGATACGCAGTATTTT. The chain recombines TRBV7-6 with TRBJ2-3; the D gene is possibly TRBD2 (5 bases). Germline CDR1 SGHVS, CDR2 FNYEAQ. This CDR3 has 15 amino acids. V lost 1 base to trimming and J lost 0 bases, with 8 bases between them.

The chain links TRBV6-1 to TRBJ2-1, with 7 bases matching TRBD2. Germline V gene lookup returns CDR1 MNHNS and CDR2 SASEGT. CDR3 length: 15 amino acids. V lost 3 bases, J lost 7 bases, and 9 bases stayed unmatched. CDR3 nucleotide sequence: TGTGCCAGCAGTGATGGGGCCGGGACTATGAATGAGCAGTTCTTC. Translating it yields CASSDGAGTMNEQFF.

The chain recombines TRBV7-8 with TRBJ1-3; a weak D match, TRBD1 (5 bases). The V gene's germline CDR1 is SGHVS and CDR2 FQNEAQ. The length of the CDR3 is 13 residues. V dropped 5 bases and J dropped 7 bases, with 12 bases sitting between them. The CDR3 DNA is TGTGCCAGCAGCCGGGGCCAAGGGAACACCATATATTTT. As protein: CASSRGQGNTIYF.

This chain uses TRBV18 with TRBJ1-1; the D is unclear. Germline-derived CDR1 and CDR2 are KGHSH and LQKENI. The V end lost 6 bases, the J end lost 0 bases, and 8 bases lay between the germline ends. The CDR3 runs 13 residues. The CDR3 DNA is TGTGCCAGCTCGCGGGAGATGAACACTGAAGCTTTCTTT. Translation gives CASSREMNTEAFF.

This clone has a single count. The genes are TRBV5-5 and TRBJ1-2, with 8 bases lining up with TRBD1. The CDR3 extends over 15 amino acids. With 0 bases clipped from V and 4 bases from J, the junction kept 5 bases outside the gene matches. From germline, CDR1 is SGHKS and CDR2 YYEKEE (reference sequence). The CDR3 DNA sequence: TGTGCCAGCAGCTTGGTCGGTCAGGGGGCCTATGGCTACACCTTC. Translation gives CASSLVGQGAYGYTF.

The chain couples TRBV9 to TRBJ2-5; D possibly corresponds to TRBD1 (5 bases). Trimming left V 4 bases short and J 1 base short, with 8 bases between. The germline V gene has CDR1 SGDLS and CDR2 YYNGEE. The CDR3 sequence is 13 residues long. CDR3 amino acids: CASSRQTQETQYF. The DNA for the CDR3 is TGTGCCAGCAGCCGACAGACCCAAGAGACCCAGTACTTC.

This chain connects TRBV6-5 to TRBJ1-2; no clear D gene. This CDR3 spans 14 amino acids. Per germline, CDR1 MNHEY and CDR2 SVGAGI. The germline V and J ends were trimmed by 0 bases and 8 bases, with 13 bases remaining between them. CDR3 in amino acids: CASSYSAVGGGYTF. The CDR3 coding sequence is TGTGCCAGCAGTTACTCGGCCGTGGGTGGGGGCTACACCTTC.

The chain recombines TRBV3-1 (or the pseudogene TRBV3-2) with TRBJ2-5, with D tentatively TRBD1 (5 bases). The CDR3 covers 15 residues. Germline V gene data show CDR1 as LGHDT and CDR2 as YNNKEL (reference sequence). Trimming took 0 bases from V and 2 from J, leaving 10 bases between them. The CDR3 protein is CASSQDLTAQETQYF. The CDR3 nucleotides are TGTGCCAGCAGCCAAGATCTGACAGCTCAAGAGACCCAGTACTTC.

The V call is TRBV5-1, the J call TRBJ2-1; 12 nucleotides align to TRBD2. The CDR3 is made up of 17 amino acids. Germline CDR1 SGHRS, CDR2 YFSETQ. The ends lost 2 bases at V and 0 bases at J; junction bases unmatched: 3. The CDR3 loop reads CASSFMTSGGSYNEQFF. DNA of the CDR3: TGCGCCAGCAGCTTTATGACTAGCGGGGGCTCCTACAATGAGCAGTTCTTC.

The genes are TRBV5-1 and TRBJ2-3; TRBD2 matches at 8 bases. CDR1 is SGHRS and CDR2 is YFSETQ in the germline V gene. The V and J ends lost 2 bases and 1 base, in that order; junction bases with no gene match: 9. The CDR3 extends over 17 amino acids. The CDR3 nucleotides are TGCGCCAGCAGCTTATGGGGTAGCGGGGCTGGCACAGATACGCAGTATTTT. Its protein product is CASSLWGSGAGTDTQYF.

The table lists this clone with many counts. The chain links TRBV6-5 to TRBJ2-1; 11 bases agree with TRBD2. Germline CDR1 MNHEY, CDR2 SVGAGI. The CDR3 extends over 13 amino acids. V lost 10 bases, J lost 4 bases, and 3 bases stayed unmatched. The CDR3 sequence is CATRTSGYNEQFF. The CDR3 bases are TGTGCCACCAGGACTAGCGGGTACAATGAGCAGTTCTTC.

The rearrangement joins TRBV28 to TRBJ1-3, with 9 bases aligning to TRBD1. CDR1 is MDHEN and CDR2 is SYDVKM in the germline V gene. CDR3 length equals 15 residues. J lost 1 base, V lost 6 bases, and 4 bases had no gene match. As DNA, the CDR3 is TGTGCCAGCAGCCGGGACAGGGTTTCTGGAAACACCATATATTTT. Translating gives CASSRDRVSGNTIYF.

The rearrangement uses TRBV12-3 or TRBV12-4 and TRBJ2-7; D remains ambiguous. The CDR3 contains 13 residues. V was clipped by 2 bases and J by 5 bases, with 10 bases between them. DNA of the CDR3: TGTGCCAGCAGTTTACGGGTGGTCGACGAGCAGTACTTC. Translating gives CASSLRVVDEQYF.

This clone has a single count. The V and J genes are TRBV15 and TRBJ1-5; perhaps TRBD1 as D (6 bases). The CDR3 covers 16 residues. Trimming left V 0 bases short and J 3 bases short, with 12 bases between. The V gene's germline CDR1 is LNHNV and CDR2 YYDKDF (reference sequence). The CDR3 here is CATSRDGGGDNQPQHF. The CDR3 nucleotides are TGTGCCACCAGCAGAGATGGGGGCGGTGACAATCAGCCCCAGCATTTT.

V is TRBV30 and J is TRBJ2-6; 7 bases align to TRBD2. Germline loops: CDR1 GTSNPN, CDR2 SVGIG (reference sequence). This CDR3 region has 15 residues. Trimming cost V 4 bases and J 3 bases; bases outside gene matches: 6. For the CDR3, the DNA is TGTGCCTGGACGGGGGGACCGGGTGGGGCCAACGTCCTGACTTTC. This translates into CAWTGGPGGANVLTF. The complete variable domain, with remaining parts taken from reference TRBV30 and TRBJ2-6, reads SQTIHQWPATLVQPVGSPLSLECTVEGTSNPNLYWYRQAAGRGLQLLFYSVGIGQISSEVPQNLSASRPQDRQFILSSKKLLLSDSGFYLCAWTGGPGGANVLTFGAGSRLTVL.